This record concerns one T cell receptor beta chain sequence. What it binds is not known. This sample was taken from a study of T cell responses to AZD1222 COVID-19 vaccine. V lost 3 bases and J lost 9, with 15 bases in between. This CDR3 contains 14 residues. The germline CDR1 and CDR2 sequences are LNHDA and SQIVND (reference sequence). Here immunoSEQ multiplex PCR was the method, and the copy in TCRdb shows in-frame clones only, minus some. The sample comprises 130,000 or so clones, approximately 86% of which are singletons, and 12% rests with the top ten. Findings of the study overall: Samples come after the peak T cell response, not at day 14. Seropositive at baseline were only six AZD1222 recipients. Elevations in Spike-specific TCR breadth and depth followed administration of two AZD1222 doses.

This clonotype was sampled from an adult in good health. The rearrangement links TRBV19 to TRBJ1-5; D gene unclear. The sample was peripheral blood, taken on day 0 of AZD1222 vaccination. The CDR3 DNA reads as TGTGCCAGTAGTATCCGAAGGGTCGGTAGGCCCCAGCATTTT. Protein product: CASSIRRVGRPQHF.